A single sample gave rise to the 14 T cell receptor beta chains below, sequenced in a study of shared clonotypes between healthy human individuals. Some clones are missing from TCRdb's copy, which holds only in-frame ones; the method was immunoSEQ multiplex PCR. Of about 120,000 clones listed, approximately 70% are singletons. Sequencing was done on a sample of memory CD8+ T cells sorted from blood. Regarding subset: CD45RO+ cells pooled with CCR7-negative TemRA cells. The receptors were sampled from a woman in her twenties or thirties in good health.

V and J are TRBV6-1 and TRBJ2-7; possible D gene TRBD1, 5 bases. From germline, CDR1 is MNHNS and CDR2 SASEGT. V gave up 3 bases and J gave up 6 bases, with 9 bases separating them. The CDR3 totals 12 residues. The CDR3 DNA reads TGTGCCAGCAGTGACAGGGTGAGCGAGCAGTACTTC. Its translation: CASSDRVSEQYF.

The chain joins TRBV19 to TRBJ1-5; D is unresolved. This CDR3 contains 15 residues. Germline CDR1 and CDR2: LNHDA and SQIVND (reference sequence). Trimming left V 6 bases short and J 5 bases short, with 17 bases between. CDR3 sequence (DNA): TGTGCCAGTAGCCCGCAGGCACGATGGTATCAGCCCCAGCATTTT. Encoded protein: CASSPQARWYQPQHF.

The chain is built from TRBV5-4 and TRBJ2-3; 11 nucleotides agree with TRBD2. Germline values: CDR1 SGHNT, CDR2 YYREEE (reference sequence). The V segment lost 1 base and the J segment 3 bases; nucleotides outside the gene matches: 7. CDR3 length equals 17 residues. In nucleotides, the CDR3 is TGTGCCAGCAGCTTGAGCCCTAGCGGGAGGTGGACAGATACGCAGTATTTT. This codes for CASSLSPSGRWTDTQYF.

The chain carries TRBV6-1 and TRBJ2-2, with 11 bases aligning to TRBD2. V gave up 2 bases and J gave up 6 bases; unmatched junction bases: 2. The length of the CDR3 is 15 residues. In germline, CDR1 is MNHNS, CDR2 SASEGT. CDR3 in amino acids: CASSELAGGSGELFF. The CDR3 DNA sequence: TGTGCCAGCAGTGAACTAGCGGGAGGATCCGGGGAGCTGTTTTTT.

V is TRBV28 and J is TRBJ1-1; D not certain. The germline V gene encodes CDR1 MDHEN and CDR2 SYDVKM. The CDR3 sequence is 14 residues long. Between the trimmed V and J ends, which lost 6 bases and 2 bases, there was a span of 13 bases. The CDR3 DNA sequence: TGTGCCAGCAGAGAAGGATCCGTCAACACTGAAGCTTTCTTT. Its protein product is CASREGSVNTEAFF.

V usage is TRBV4-1 and J usage is TRBJ2-1; no reliable D call. Germline CDR1 is MGHRA and CDR2 is YSYEKL. Trimming stripped 3 bases from V and 0 bases from J, with 15 bases between. This CDR3 is built from 17 residues. As DNA, the CDR3 is TGCGCCAGCAGCCAGACCGCTACACCTAGCTCCTACAATGAGCAGTTCTTC. It is translated as CASSQTATPSSYNEQFF.

The rearrangement joins TRBV28 to TRBJ1-1; D might be TRBD1 (6 bases). This CDR3 comprises 14 residues. V was shortened by 3 bases and J by 1 base, with 9 bases between the two germline ends. The germline gives CDR1 MDHEN, CDR2 SYDVKM. Here the CDR3 DNA reads TGTGCCAGCAGTTTTCAGGGGACGAACACTGAAGCTTTCTTT. Encoded protein: CASSFQGTNTEAFF. Full variable domain (rest looked up from reference TRBV28 and TRBJ1-1): DVKVTQSSRYLVKRTGEKVFLECVQDMDHENMFWYRQDPGLGLRLIYFSYDVKMKEKGDIPEGYSVSREKKERFSLILESASTNQTSMYLCASSFQGTNTEAFFGQGTRLTVV.

In this sample, this clone turned up a few times. The chain employs TRBV7-8 and TRBJ1-2; D is perhaps TRBD1 (5 bases). Trimming shortened V by 2 bases and J by 7 bases, and 23 bases separated the two germline ends. Per germline, CDR1 SGHVS and CDR2 FQNEAQ. The CDR3 spans 17 residues. DNA for the CDR3: TGTGCCAGCAGCTTATCTGCGGCTAGGCTGGCAGGGCCTGGCTACACCTTC. It encodes CASSLSAARLAGPGYTF.

The V call is TRBV11-2, the J call TRBJ2-3, with TRBD2 matching 15 bases. This CDR3 region has 19 residues. The V gene's germline CDR1 is SGHAT and CDR2 FQNNGV. Unmatched junction bases numbered 14, after V lost 5 bases and J lost 5 bases. CDR3 sequence reads: CASSKHRGLAGGGRDTQYF. For the CDR3, the DNA is TGTGCCAGCAGCAAACACCGTGGACTAGCGGGAGGGGGGAGAGATACGCAGTATTTT.

This sequence joins TRBV7-8 and TRBJ2-1, with no clear D. This CDR3 is built from 15 residues. The V end was cut by 5 bases, the J end by 0 bases, with 11 bases between. Germline CDR1 reads SGHVS; CDR2 reads FQNEAQ. CDR3 bases: TGTGCCAGCAGCCCCACTTCTCTCTCCTACAATGAGCAGTTCTTC. Its translation: CASSPTSLSYNEQFF.

This clone was observed a few times. The rearrangement joins TRBV6-4 to TRBJ2-2; a weak D match, TRBD2 (6 bases). V dropped 6 bases and J dropped 2 bases, with 13 bases sitting between them. From germline, CDR1 is MRHNA and CDR2 SNTAGT. CDR3 size: 15 residues. CDR3 DNA: TGTGCCAGCAGCGAGAGGGCGGGAAACACCGGGGAGCTGTTTTTT. This sequence encodes CASSERAGNTGELFF.

The V and J genes are TRBV29-1 and TRBJ1-2; D not certain. The CDR3 contains 16 residues. Between the trimmed V and J ends, which lost 3 bases and 1 base, there was a span of 18 bases. In germline, CDR1 is SQVTM, CDR2 ANQGSEA. CDR3 amino acids: CSVDPFPDVINYGYTF. The CDR3 DNA is TGCAGCGTTGATCCCTTTCCGGATGTAATTAACTATGGCTACACCTTC.

In its sample, this clone was seen many times. The chain carries TRBV6-6 and TRBJ1-5, with 7 bases aligning to TRBD1. The V segment lost 2 bases and the J segment 1 base; nucleotides outside the gene matches: 2. The CDR3 runs 15 residues. Germline V lookup: CDR1 MNHNY, CDR2 SVGAGI (reference sequence). The CDR3 nucleotides read TGTGCCAGCAGTTACACAGGGGTGAGCAATCAGCCCCAGCATTTT. It encodes CASSYTGVSNQPQHF.

J is TRBJ2-5 and V is TRBV9; D may be TRBD2 (5 bases). The CDR3 is 14 residues long. Germline CDR1 SGDLS, CDR2 YYNGEE. Trimming took off 6 bases at V and 4 bases at J, with 16 bases between the two ends. The CDR3 region has the DNA TGTGCCAGCAACGGTGGGGAGCAACTAGAGACCCAGTACTTC. It translates to CASNGGEQLETQYF.